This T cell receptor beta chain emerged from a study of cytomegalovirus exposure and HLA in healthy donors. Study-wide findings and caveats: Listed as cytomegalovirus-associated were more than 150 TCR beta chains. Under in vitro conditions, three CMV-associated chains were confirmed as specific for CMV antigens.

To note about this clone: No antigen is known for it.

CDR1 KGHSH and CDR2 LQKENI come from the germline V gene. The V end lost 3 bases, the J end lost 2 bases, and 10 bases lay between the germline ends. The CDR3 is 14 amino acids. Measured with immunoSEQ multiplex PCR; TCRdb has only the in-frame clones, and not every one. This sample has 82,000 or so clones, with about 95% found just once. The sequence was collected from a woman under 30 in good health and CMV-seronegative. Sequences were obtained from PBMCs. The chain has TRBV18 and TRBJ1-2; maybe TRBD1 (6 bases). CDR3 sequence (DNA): TGTGCCAGCTCACCCGGACAGTTAAACTATGGCTACACCTTC. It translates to CASSPGQLNYGYTF.